The 19 T cell receptor beta chains below were found in one sample sequenced in a study of T cell responses to AZD1222 COVID-19 vaccine. Produced via immunoSEQ multiplex PCR; TCRdb's table is partial and in-frame only. The sample shows about 170,000 clones, about 92% of them seen only once. The material was peripheral blood, obtained on day 0 of AZD1222 vaccination. These receptors were collected from an adult in good health.

This chain links TRBV9 with TRBJ1-1, with D hard to call. Germline lookup yields CDR1 SGDLS and CDR2 YYNGEE. The ends were cut back, 0 bases at V and 1 base at J, with 4 bases in the middle. The CDR3 covers 13 residues. CDR3 in DNA: TGTGCCAGCAGCGTAGTGACGAACACTGAAGCTTTCTTT. Translated, it gives CASSVVTNTEAFF.

This chain connects TRBV7-8 to TRBJ1-6; D might be TRBD1 (5 bases). This CDR3 has 16 amino acids. Per the germline V gene, CDR1 is SGHVS and CDR2 is FQNEAQ. V shed 4 bases and J shed 5 bases, with 15 bases lying between them. CDR3 sequence: CASSSMGTPNNSPLHF. The DNA of the CDR3 is TGTGCCAGCAGCTCCATGGGGACCCCGAATAATTCACCCCTCCACTTT.

The CDR3 reads CASARGRSQETQYF. The CDR3 DNA is TGTGCCAGCGCCCGGGGGCGGAGCCAAGAGACCCAGTACTTC. This sequence joins TRBV6-5 and TRBJ2-5; D is tentatively TRBD1 or TRBD2 (6 bases each). This CDR3 contains 14 residues. From germline, CDR1 is MNHEY and CDR2 SVGAGI. V shed 8 bases and J shed 1 base, with 14 bases lying between them.

The chain is built from TRBV5-6 and TRBJ1-2; no clear D gene. V lost 4 bases, J lost 6 bases, and 13 bases lay in between. The V gene's germline CDR1 is SGHDT and CDR2 YYEEEE. The CDR3 length is 13 residues. CDR3 in amino acids: CASSPLPGDGYTF. The CDR3 DNA sequence: TGTGCCAGCAGCCCCCTTCCAGGCGATGGCTACACCTTC.

The gene calls are TRBV29-1 and TRBJ2-5, with D unclear. The CDR3 spans 12 residues. Trimming cost V 3 bases and J 1 base, with 6 bases left between them. Germline V CDR1 and CDR2: SQVTM, ANQGSEA. CDR3 nucleotides: TGCAGCGTTGACCGAGCCCAAGAGACCCAGTACTTC. Translation gives CSVDRAQETQYF.

The chain combines TRBV27 with TRBJ1-5; D is possibly TRBD1 (5 bases). This CDR3 has 14 amino acids. Germline V CDR1 and CDR2: MNHEY, SMNVEV (reference sequence). The V and J ends lost 4 bases and 0 bases respectively, with 7 bases between them. This CDR3 is CASSSGYSNQPQHF. The CDR3 nucleotides are TGTGCCAGCAGTTCAGGGTATAGCAATCAGCCCCAGCATTTT.

This chain links TRBV11-3 with TRBJ2-1; 8 nucleotides align to TRBD2. After removal of 1 base from V and 4 bases from J, the junction contained 3 bases not matched to a gene. The CDR3 loop spans 15 amino acids. Germline CDR1 SGHNT, CDR2 YENEEA. The CDR3 is CASSLVTSGYNEQFF. The CDR3 nucleotides are TGTGCCAGCAGCTTAGTTACTAGCGGTTACAATGAGCAGTTCTTC.

The J gene is TRBJ2-7, the V gene TRBV10-2, with D perhaps being TRBD1 or TRBD2 (5 bases each). Germline V gene data show CDR1 as WSHSY and CDR2 as SAAADI. The CDR3 has 13 residues. V dropped 7 bases and J dropped 9 bases, with 19 bases sitting between them. The CDR3, as DNA: TGCGCCAGCACCGACGGGGCAGGTTATGTGCAGTACTTC. It encodes CASTDGAGYVQYF.

The V call is TRBV6-4, the J call TRBJ2-2; the D gene is possibly TRBD1 (5 bases). The V end lost 7 bases, the J end lost 3 bases, and 12 bases lay between the germline ends. The CDR3 is made up of 14 amino acids. Germline CDR1 and CDR2: MRHNA and SNTAGT. The CDR3 loop reads CASKGNGDTGELFF. CDR3 DNA: TGTGCCAGCAAGGGGAATGGTGACACCGGGGAGCTGTTTTTT.

The J gene is TRBJ1-1, the V gene TRBV2; D is uncertain. Looked up from germline, CDR1 is SNHLY and CDR2 is FYNNEI. The CDR3 runs to 14 residues. Between the trimmed V and J ends, which lost 3 bases and 3 bases, there was a span of 11 bases. The CDR3 sequence: CASSEVPGDTEAFF. DNA of the CDR3: TGTGCCAGCAGTGAGGTTCCTGGGGACACTGAAGCTTTCTTT.

The V and J genes are TRBV18 and TRBJ1-6; D gene uncertain. The CDR3 consists of 14 residues. The germline V and J ends were trimmed by 1 base and 7 bases, with 8 bases remaining between them. Germline assignment: CDR1 KGHSH and CDR2 LQKENI. The CDR3 DNA follows: TGTGCCAGCTCACCACAGGGAGAAAATTCACCCCTCCACTTT. This gives the protein CASSPQGENSPLHF.

This chain connects TRBV4-1 to TRBJ1-2; 10 bases fit TRBD1. From germline, CDR1 is MGHRA and CDR2 YSYEKL. V trimming: 3 bases; J trimming: 2 bases; junction bases outside the gene matches: 6. This CDR3 has 16 residues. The CDR3 region is CASSQTPGQGNYGYTF. The CDR3 region has the DNA TGCGCCAGCAGCCAGACCCCGGGACAGGGGAACTATGGCTACACCTTC.

Here the CDR3 DNA reads TGTGCCAGCCAGACTAGCGTTGTTTCCGGGGAGCTGTTTTTT. Its protein is CASQTSVVSGELFF. The chain employs TRBV5-4 and TRBJ2-2; 8 nucleotides line up with TRBD2. Germline CDR1 and CDR2: SGHNT and YYREEE (reference sequence). V lost 7 bases and J lost 6; bases outside the gene matches: 8. CDR3 length: 14 amino acids.

For the CDR3, the DNA is TGTGCCAGCAGCTTCGACAAGGCCCCCGGTGGCAATCAGCCCCAGCATTTT. This translates into CASSFDKAPGGNQPQHF. This chain links TRBV7-9 with TRBJ1-5; D remains ambiguous. Trimming took off 3 bases at V and 2 bases at J, with 17 bases between the two ends. This CDR3 comprises 17 residues. Germline values: CDR1 SEHNR, CDR2 FQNEAQ (reference sequence).

V usage is TRBV27 and J usage is TRBJ1-6; no reliable D call. This CDR3 comprises 13 residues. With 4 bases removed from V and 1 base from J, the gap between germline ends came to 2 bases. Germline CDR1 is MNHEY and CDR2 is SMNVEV (reference sequence). As DNA, the CDR3 is TGTGCCAGCAGTTATTCCTATAATTCACCCCTCCACTTT. It is translated as CASSYSYNSPLHF.

The rearrangement uses TRBV11-2 and TRBJ1-2; D is perhaps TRBD1 (5 bases). Germline V gene lookup returns CDR1 SGHAT and CDR2 FQNNGV. V lost 5 bases and J 8 bases, leaving 12 bases between the germline ends. CDR3 length: 12 residues. CDR3 nucleotide sequence: TGTGCCAGCAGCCCCAGGGTAGGAGGCTACACCTTC. This encodes CASSPRVGGYTF.

V gene TRBV24-1 combines with J gene TRBJ2-7, with D possibly matching TRBD2 (5 bases). With 3 bases removed from V and 9 bases from J, the gap between germline ends came to 17 bases. Germline CDR1 is KGHDR and CDR2 is SFDVKD. The CDR3 loop spans 14 amino acids. The DNA of the CDR3 is TGTGCCACCAGTGATACGGACTGGCTTGAAGGGCAGTACTTC. Translation gives CATSDTDWLEGQYF.

The CDR3 reads CASSFSGTALLPYEQYF. DNA of the CDR3: TGTGCCAGCAGCTTCTCCGGGACAGCCCTCCTACCCTACGAGCAGTACTTC. The rearrangement joins TRBV7-2 to TRBJ2-7; 7 positions match TRBD1. The CDR3 consists of 17 residues. Germline V gene sequence: CDR1 SGHTA, CDR2 FQGNSA. V lost 3 bases and J lost 2; bases outside the gene matches: 13.

The CDR3 protein is CASSLVGGKYNSPLHF. CDR3 nucleotide sequence: TGTGCCAGCAGCCTCGTTGGGGGTAAATATAATTCACCCCTCCACTTT. The rearrangement uses TRBV21-1 and TRBJ1-6. TRBV21-1 is flagged as a pseudogene. The CDR3 runs 16 residues.